Shown below are 12 T cell receptor beta chains from a single sample sequenced in a study of regulatory T cells in long-lasting Graves disease. Combining iRepertoire HTBI primers with Arm-PCR of CDR3 regions, the authors built TCR beta libraries. MiXCR was run by TCRdb on the multiplex PCR reads, yielding one entry per CDR3 protein. This sample has 400,000 to 500,000 distinct CDR3 sequences, with 21% found just once. Sample time point: persistent/refractory GD, antithyroid drugs over 5 years with positive TRAb. With RNA extracted from PBMCs as input, the TCR library was made. Sample: peripheral blood mononuclear cells (PBMCs), taken when the disease was refractory, from a patient treated with antithyroid drugs. The receptor set was obtained from a female donor with Graves disease.

Ten or more counts support this clonotype. The chain combines TRBV6-2 or TRBV6-3 with TRBJ1-4; D call uncertain. Per the germline V gene, CDR1 is MNHEY and CDR2 is SVGEGT. CDR3 length equals 15 residues. Trimming left V 5 bases short and J 4 bases short, with 14 bases between. The CDR3 DNA follows: TGTGCCAGCAGTGAGCAGGAGGGATTTAATGAAAAACTGTTTTTT. Encoded protein: CASSEQEGFNEKLFF.

This clonotype was counted a few times. The gene calls are TRBV5-1 and TRBJ1-4; no definite D call. V lost 4 bases and J lost 4, with 14 bases in between. Germline V gives CDR1 SGHRS, CDR2 YFSETQ. The CDR3 contains 15 residues. The CDR3 sequence is CASSPTARGNEKLFF. The CDR3 nucleotides read TGCGCCAGCAGCCCCACGGCGCGGGGTAATGAAAAACTGTTTTTT.

J is TRBJ2-4 and V is TRBV7-9; 9 bases fit TRBD1. CDR1 SEHNR and CDR2 FQNEAQ come from the germline V gene (reference sequence). CDR3 length: 13 residues. The trim removed 5 bases at V and 7 bases at J, leaving 3 bases unmatched. Here the CDR3 reads CASSLGQGNIQYF. CDR3 DNA: TGTGCCAGCAGCCTTGGACAGGGGAACATTCAGTACTTC.

This clonotype has ten or more counts. The chain is built from TRBV27 and TRBJ1-6; 7 positions agree with TRBD1. This CDR3 region has 15 residues. J lost 10 bases, V lost 1 base, and 7 bases had no gene match. CDR1 is MNHEY and CDR2 is SMNVEV in the germline V gene (reference sequence). The CDR3 here is CASSLLGTEKSPLHF. CDR3 coding DNA: TGTGCCAGCAGTTTATTAGGGACAGAAAAATCACCCCTCCACTTT.

This clonotype was picked up a small number of times. The chain is built from TRBV20-1 and TRBJ2-2; D is unclear. The CDR3 consists of 12 residues. Per the germline V gene, CDR1 is DFQATT and CDR2 is SNEGSKA (reference sequence). V was clipped by 2 bases and J by 5 bases, with 6 bases between them. The CDR3 is CSARSETGELFF. As DNA, the CDR3 is TGCAGTGCTAGAAGTGAGACCGGGGAGCTGTTTTTT.

In this sample, this clonotype turned up many times. The V gene is TRBV20-1, the J gene TRBJ2-1; 11 nucleotides agree with TRBD2. The CDR3 loop spans 16 amino acids. Germline CDR1 DFQATT, CDR2 SNEGSKA (reference sequence). The V gene end was trimmed by 0 bases and the J gene end by 6 bases; junction bases not matched to a gene: 7. The CDR3 region has the DNA TGCAGTGCTAGAGATTGGGGTAGCGGGAGGGGCAATGAGCAGTTCTTC. Residues: CSARDWGSGRGNEQFF.

This clonotype has at least ten counts. The chain has TRBV12-3 or TRBV12-4 and TRBJ1-2, with 9 bases aligning to TRBD1. Germline trimming cut 5 bases from V and 8 bases from J; bases unmatched to any gene: 6. The CDR3 extends over 13 amino acids. CDR3 protein: CASSRTGEGGYTF. The CDR3, as DNA: TGTGCCAGCAGTAGGACAGGGGAAGGCGGCTACACCTTC.

The chain has TRBV6-5 and TRBJ2-2; D might be TRBD1 or TRBD2, each matching 5 bases. CDR1 MNHEY and CDR2 SVGAGI come from the germline V gene. This CDR3 is 14 amino acids long. V was pared by 0 bases and J by 5 bases, with 7 bases between. CDR3 loop: CASSYSWGTGELFF. Written as DNA, the CDR3 is TGTGCCAGCAGTTACTCGTGGGGGACCGGGGAGCTGTTTTTT.

This clonotype was counted between two and nine times. CDR3 sequence (DNA): TGTGCCAGCAGTTTATACCAGGCTAGCAATCAGCCCCAGCATTTT. As protein: CASSLYQASNQPQHF. The chain is built from TRBV27 and TRBJ1-5; no firm D call. V was clipped by 1 base and J by 0 bases, with 7 bases between them. The length of the CDR3 is 15 residues. The germline CDR1 and CDR2 sequences are MNHEY and SMNVEV (reference sequence).

The chain employs TRBV10-3 and TRBJ1-6, with D possibly being TRBD1 (5 bases). The CDR3 consists of 16 residues. Germline V gives CDR1 ENHRY, CDR2 SYGVKD. Between the trimmed V and J ends, which lost 4 bases and 7 bases, there was a span of 17 bases. In nucleotides, the CDR3 is TGTGCCATCAGTGGTGTTAAGGCAGGGCCGAATTCACCCCTCCACTTT. Encoded protein: CAISGVKAGPNSPLHF.

This chain uses TRBV28 with TRBJ2-3; D is unresolved. CDR3 length: 15 amino acids. CDR1 is MDHEN and CDR2 is SYDVKM in the germline V gene. V lost 4 bases, J lost 2 bases, and 13 bases lay in between. The CDR3 here is CASSSVGQTTDTQYF. CDR3 DNA: TGTGCCAGCAGTTCAGTGGGTCAAACCACAGATACGCAGTATTTT.

This clonotype was seen once. The V gene is TRBV10-1, the J gene TRBJ2-3, with 13 bases that match TRBD2. Germline-derived CDR1 and CDR2 are WNHNN and SYGVQD (reference sequence). With V trimmed by 8 bases and J by 2 bases, 4 bases remained unmatched. This CDR3 region has 15 residues. This CDR3 is CASGGTSGNTDTQYF. The DNA for the CDR3 is TGCGCCAGCGGGGGGACTAGCGGGAACACAGATACGCAGTATTTT.